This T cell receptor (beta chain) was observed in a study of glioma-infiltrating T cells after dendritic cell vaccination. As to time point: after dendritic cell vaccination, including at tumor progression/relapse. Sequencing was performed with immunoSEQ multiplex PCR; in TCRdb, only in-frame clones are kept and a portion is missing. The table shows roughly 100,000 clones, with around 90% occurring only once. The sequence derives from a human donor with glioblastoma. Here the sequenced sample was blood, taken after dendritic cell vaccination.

Here the CDR3 DNA reads TGTGCCAGCATCAAACAGGGGTTCCGAGGGAACACCATATATTTT. It codes for CASIKQGFRGNTIYF. The chain couples TRBV6-1 to TRBJ1-3; 7 bases are a match to TRBD1. The length of the CDR3 is 15 residues. V shed 7 bases, J shed 7 bases, and the junction held 13 bases outside the gene matches. CDR1 and CDR2 (germline): MNHNS, SASEGT.